These 25 T cell receptor beta chains share one sample of origin, sequenced in a study of shared clonotypes between healthy human individuals. Terminally differentiated effector memory CD45RA+ cells were left out of the naive CD8 fraction, which was CD45RO-negative and positively selected for CCR7. Produced via immunoSEQ multiplex PCR; TCRdb's table is partial and in-frame only. This table holds about 820,000 clones, 80% to 95% found once. Material for sequencing was naive CD8+ T cells sorted from blood. The receptors come from a man aged 25 to 45 in good health.

A single count supports this clone. V is TRBV27 and J is TRBJ2-7, with D unresolved. Germline V gene lookup returns CDR1 MNHEY and CDR2 SMNVEV (reference sequence). V was cut by 0 bases and J by 5 bases, with 14 bases left in between. There are 15 residues in the CDR3. CDR3 DNA: TGTGCCAGCAGTTTATCTGCCCTAGTAGAGAACGAGCAGTACTTC. It encodes CASSLSALVENEQYF.

V and J are TRBV7-2 and TRBJ2-1; 10 positions match TRBD1. This CDR3 spans 15 amino acids. After removal of 5 bases from V and 8 bases from J, the junction contained 9 bases not matched to a gene. Germline V gives CDR1 SGHTA, CDR2 FQGNSA. For the CDR3, the DNA is TGTGCCAGCAGCGGGGCGGGACAGGGGAGACATGAGCAGTTCTTC. It encodes CASSGAGQGRHEQFF.

V is TRBV25-1 and J is TRBJ2-1; 7 nucleotides line up with TRBD1. Trimming removed 6 bases from V and 7 bases from J; junction bases left unmatched: 3. Germline V lookup: CDR1 MGHDK, CDR2 SYGVNS. The CDR3 extends over 12 amino acids. The CDR3 bases are TGTGCCAGCAGAGACAGGGTTAATGAGCAGTTCTTC. Translated, it gives CASRDRVNEQFF. Looking up the rest from reference TRBV25-1 and TRBJ2-1 gives the full variable domain: EADIYQTPRYLVIGTGKKITLECSQTMGHDKMYWYQQDPGMELHLIHYSYGVNSTEKGDLSSESTVSRIRTEHFPLTLESARPSHTSQYLCASRDRVNEQFFGPGTRLTVL.

V is TRBV29-1 and J is TRBJ2-1; 10 nucleotides match TRBD1. Germline V gives CDR1 SQVTM, CDR2 ANQGSEA. CDR3 length equals 15 residues. J was trimmed by 6 bases and V by 1 base; bases with no gene match: 6. CDR3 sequence: CSVEGGQGRGNEQFF. CDR3 nucleotides: TGCAGCGTTGAAGGGGGACAGGGGAGAGGCAATGAGCAGTTCTTC.

This clone is a singleton in its sample. The chain recombines TRBV18 with TRBJ2-5; D remains unclear. This CDR3 is built from 12 residues. Germline CDR1 and CDR2: KGHSH and LQKENI. V was shortened by 4 bases and J by 2 bases, with 5 bases between the two germline ends. CDR3 in DNA: TGTGCCAGCTCACGATATCAAGAGACCCAGTACTTC. This encodes CASSRYQETQYF. Full variable domain (rest looked up from reference TRBV18 and TRBJ2-5): NAGVMQNPRHLVRRRGQEARLRCSPMKGHSHVYWYRQLPEEGLKFMVYLQKENIIDESGMPKERFSAEFPKEGPSILRIQQVVRGDSAAYFCASSRYQETQYFGPGTRLLVL.

The chain combines TRBV4-1 with TRBJ2-5; D is possibly TRBD1 (6 bases). The CDR3 consists of 16 residues. The germline V gene has CDR1 MGHRA and CDR2 YSYEKL. The V end was cut by 0 bases, the J end by 3 bases, with 14 bases between. CDR3 coding DNA: TGCGCCAGCAGCCAAGAGGCAGGACAGCTAGAAGAGACCCAGTACTTC. Translation gives CASSQEAGQLEETQYF.

V gene TRBV25-1 combines with J gene TRBJ2-3; TRBD1 aligns across 7 bases. In germline, CDR1 is MGHDK, CDR2 SYGVNS. This CDR3 has 14 amino acids. V lost 2 bases to trimming and J lost 1 base; unmatched junction nucleotides: 0. The CDR3 DNA reads TGTGCCAGCAGTGAACAGGGGGGCACAGATACGCAGTATTTT. This sequence encodes CASSEQGGTDTQYF. The full variable domain, its missing parts supplied by reference TRBV25-1 and TRBJ2-3, is EADIYQTPRYLVIGTGKKITLECSQTMGHDKMYWYQQDPGMELHLIHYSYGVNSTEKGDLSSESTVSRIRTEHFPLTLESARPSHTSQYLCASSEQGGTDTQYFGPGTRLTVL.

The V and J genes are TRBV16 and TRBJ2-1; the D gene is possibly TRBD1 (7 bases). Between the trimmed V and J ends, which lost 4 bases and 8 bases, there was a span of 12 bases. Germline V CDR1 and CDR2: KGHSY, FQNENV. The CDR3 is made up of 13 amino acids. In DNA, the CDR3 is TGTGCCAGCAGCCTATTCAGGGGGGATGAGCAGTTCTTC. This codes for CASSLFRGDEQFF.

V gene TRBV18 combines with J gene TRBJ2-3; weak D call: TRBD2 (7 bases). Looked up from germline, CDR1 is KGHSH and CDR2 is LQKENI. CDR3 size: 16 residues. V was pared by 1 base and J by 2 bases, with 13 bases between. CDR3 residues: CASSPLRGGDTDTQYF. The CDR3, as DNA: TGTGCCAGCTCACCACTCCGAGGGGGGGACACAGATACGCAGTATTTT.

V usage is TRBV5-8 and J usage is TRBJ2-1, with 11 bases aligning to TRBD1. The ends lost 4 bases at V and 8 bases at J; junction bases unmatched: 5. Germline-derived CDR1 and CDR2 are SGHTS and YDEGEE. The CDR3 sequence is 14 residues long. CDR3 loop: CASSPRTGGHEQFF. CDR3 DNA sequence: TGTGCCAGCAGCCCCCGGACAGGGGGCCATGAGCAGTTCTTC.

This clone occurred once. The V gene is TRBV27, the J gene TRBJ2-1, with TRBD2 matching 12 bases. The germline V gene encodes CDR1 MNHEY and CDR2 SMNVEV (reference sequence). Trimming took 4 bases from V and 9 from J; bases not matched to a gene: 13. The CDR3 sequence is 17 residues long. This CDR3 is CASSSRDPGLAGGEQFF. In nucleotides, the CDR3 is TGTGCCAGCAGTTCAAGGGATCCGGGACTAGCGGGTGGTGAGCAGTTCTTC.

The V gene is TRBV6-5, the J gene TRBJ2-1; unclear D gene. Looked up from germline, CDR1 is MNHEY and CDR2 is SVGAGI. Trimming removed 2 bases at V and 2 bases at J, with 4 bases between. The CDR3 is 13 amino acids. The CDR3 DNA reads as TGTGCCAGCAGTTACAGGCCCTACAATGAGCAGTTCTTC. It specifies CASSYRPYNEQFF.

This clone occurred once. The chain has TRBV19 and TRBJ1-1; a possible D gene is TRBD1 (6 bases). Germline values: CDR1 LNHDA, CDR2 SQIVND (reference sequence). The CDR3 spans 13 residues. V was shortened by 8 bases and J by 1 base, with 11 bases between the two germline ends. CDR3 DNA: TGTGCCAGTGTTTACAGGGCGAACACTGAAGCTTTCTTT. It encodes CASVYRANTEAFF.

Comment on this clone: Distinct nucleotide sequences in the sample also encode this CDR3. The chain has TRBV6-5 and TRBJ2-2; no firm D call. Per the germline V gene, CDR1 is MNHEY and CDR2 is SVGAGI. The CDR3 length is 13 residues. Trimming took off 2 bases at V and 4 bases at J, with 5 bases between the two ends. The CDR3 region is CASSYGSTGELFF. For the CDR3, the DNA is TGTGCCAGCAGTTACGGTAGCACCGGGGAGCTGTTTTTT.

This sequence joins TRBV19 and TRBJ1-1; TRBD1 might be the D (6 bases). V lost 3 bases and J 1 base, leaving 12 bases between the germline ends. Germline values: CDR1 LNHDA, CDR2 SQIVND (reference sequence). The CDR3 length is 15 residues. CDR3 nucleotide sequence: TGTGCCAGTAGTATTTTGTCGGGGGCGAACACTGAAGCTTTCTTT. Amino acids: CASSILSGANTEAFF.

The genes are TRBV29-1 and TRBJ2-2; TRBD1 matches 8 bases. Trimming removed 7 bases from V and 7 bases from J; junction bases left unmatched: 11. Germline lookup yields CDR1 SQVTM and CDR2 ANQGSEA. The CDR3 covers 14 residues. The CDR3 DNA reads TGCAGCGCCGAGACAGGGGCCAAGCTCGGGGAGCTGTTTTTT. Translation gives CSAETGAKLGELFF.

V is TRBV27 and J is TRBJ1-1, with 7 nucleotides matching TRBD1. The CDR3 loop spans 15 amino acids. Losses at the gene ends were 2 bases for V and 4 bases for J; bases not matched to a gene: 7. Germline V gene sequence: CDR1 MNHEY, CDR2 SMNVEV (reference sequence). The CDR3 loop reads CASSLGQGGGTEAFF. CDR3 DNA sequence: TGTGCCAGCAGTTTAGGCCAGGGGGGCGGCACTGAAGCTTTCTTT.

This rearrangement joins TRBV10-3 to TRBJ2-7; D not certain. V lost 4 bases and J 0 bases, leaving 4 bases between the germline ends. The CDR3 sequence is 12 residues long. Germline values: CDR1 ENHRY, CDR2 SYGVKD. CDR3 DNA sequence: TGTGCCATCAGTGGAAGCTCCTACGAGCAGTACTTC. This codes for CAISGSSYEQYF.

The chain carries TRBV2 and TRBJ2-1, with D possibly matching TRBD2 (7 bases). Germline V gene lookup returns CDR1 SNHLY and CDR2 FYNNEI. The V and J ends lost 7 bases and 9 bases respectively, with 28 bases between them. This CDR3 is built from 17 residues. The DNA of the CDR3 is TGTGCCAGCAATCCTCTAGCGGACAGAACTTTAGGGAGTGAGCAGTTCTTC. Protein: CASNPLADRTLGSEQFF.

This sequence joins TRBV5-4 and TRBJ2-7; D is unresolved. This CDR3 region has 15 residues. In germline, CDR1 is SGHNT, CDR2 YYREEE (reference sequence). The ends were cut back, 0 bases at V and 3 bases at J, with 13 bases in the middle. CDR3 residues: CASSLEPGPFYEQYF. The CDR3 DNA reads TGTGCCAGCAGCTTGGAACCCGGGCCCTTCTACGAGCAGTACTTC.

The V call is TRBV6-1, the J call TRBJ2-1, with 7 bases identical to TRBD1. V lost 4 bases and J lost 4; bases outside the gene matches: 10. The CDR3 runs 16 residues. Germline loops: CDR1 MNHNS, CDR2 SASEGT. CDR3 loop: CASSGVAGGDYNEQFF. In DNA, the CDR3 is TGTGCCAGCAGTGGGGTAGCAGGGGGTGATTACAATGAGCAGTTCTTC.

DNA for the CDR3: TGTGCCAGCAGTTTACGGGAGGGCCACCGGAATGAGCAGTTCTTC. Translating it yields CASSLREGHRNEQFF. The chain joins TRBV27 to TRBJ2-1; TRBD2 agrees at 8 bases. Germline V lookup: CDR1 MNHEY, CDR2 SMNVEV (reference sequence). V lost 2 bases, J lost 7 bases, and 7 bases stayed unmatched. There are 15 residues in the CDR3.

This chain links TRBV7-3 with TRBJ2-5, with D tentatively TRBD2 (6 bases). The CDR3 runs to 14 residues. Germline-derived CDR1 and CDR2 are SGHTA and FQGTGA. V lost 1 base and J lost 11, with 17 bases in between. The CDR3 DNA follows: TGTGCCAGCAGCTTAAATCCAGGAGGGGTAGAGCAGTACTTC. Encoded protein: CASSLNPGGVEQYF.

The V call is TRBV7-9, the J call TRBJ2-1, with D unresolved. The CDR3 extends over 12 amino acids. V lost 0 bases to trimming and J lost 16 bases, with 13 bases between them. The germline gives CDR1 SEHNR, CDR2 FQNEAQ (reference sequence). Here the CDR3 DNA reads TGTGCCAGCAGCTTAGCCACAGCCCCCGCCTTCTTC. Encoded protein: CASSLATAPAFF.

The J gene is TRBJ2-3, the V gene TRBV21-1; TRBD1, as called in the table, went unchecked against the DNA. TRBV21-1 represents a pseudogene. The CDR3 totals 16 residues. CDR3 loop: CASLPPYRPCTDTQYF. The CDR3 DNA follows: TGTGCCAGCCTCCCCCCGTACAGGCCATGCACAGATACGCAGTATTTT.